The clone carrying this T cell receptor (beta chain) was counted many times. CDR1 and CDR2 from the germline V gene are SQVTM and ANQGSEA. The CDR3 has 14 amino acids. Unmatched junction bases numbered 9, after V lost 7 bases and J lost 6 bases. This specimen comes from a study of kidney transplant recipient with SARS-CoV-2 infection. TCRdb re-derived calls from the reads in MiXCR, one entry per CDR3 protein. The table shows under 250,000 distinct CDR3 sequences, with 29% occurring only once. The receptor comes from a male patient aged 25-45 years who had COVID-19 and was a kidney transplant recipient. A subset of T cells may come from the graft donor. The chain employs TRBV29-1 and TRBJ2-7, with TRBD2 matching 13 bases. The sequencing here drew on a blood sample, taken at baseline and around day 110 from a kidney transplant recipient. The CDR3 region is CSADTGTSGTEQYF. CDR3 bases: TGCAGCGCTGACACCGGGACTAGCGGGACCGAGCAGTACTTC.